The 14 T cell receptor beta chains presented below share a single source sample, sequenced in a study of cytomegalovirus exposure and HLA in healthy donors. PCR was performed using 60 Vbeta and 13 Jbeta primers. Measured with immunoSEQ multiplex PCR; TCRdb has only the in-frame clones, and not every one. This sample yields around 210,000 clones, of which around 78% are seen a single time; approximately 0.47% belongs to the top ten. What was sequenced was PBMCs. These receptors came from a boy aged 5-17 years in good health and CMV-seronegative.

CDR3 region: CASSFRGGPQTQYF. For the CDR3, the DNA is TGTGCCAGCAGCTTTAGAGGAGGGCCGCAGACCCAGTACTTC. The chain links TRBV5-5 to TRBJ2-5; D may be TRBD2 (6 bases). The CDR3 loop spans 14 amino acids. V lost 2 bases and J lost 6, with 14 bases in between. Germline CDR1 SGHKS, CDR2 YYEKEE (reference sequence).

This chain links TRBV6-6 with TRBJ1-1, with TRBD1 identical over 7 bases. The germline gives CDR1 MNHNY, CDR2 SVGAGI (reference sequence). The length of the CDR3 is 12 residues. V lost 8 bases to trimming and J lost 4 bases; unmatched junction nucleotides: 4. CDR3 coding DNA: TGTGCCAGCTCGAACAGGGGCACTGAAGCTTTCTTT. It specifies CASSNRGTEAFF.

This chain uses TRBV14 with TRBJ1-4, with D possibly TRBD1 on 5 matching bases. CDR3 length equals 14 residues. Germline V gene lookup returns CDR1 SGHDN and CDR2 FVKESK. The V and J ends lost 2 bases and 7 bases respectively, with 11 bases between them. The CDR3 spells CASSQRQGREKLFF. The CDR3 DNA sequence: TGTGCCAGCAGCCAACGGCAGGGTCGTGAAAAACTGTTTTTT. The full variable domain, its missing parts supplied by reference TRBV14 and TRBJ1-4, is EAGVTQFPSHSVIEKGQTVTLRCDPISGHDNLYWYRRVMGKEIKFLLHFVKESKQDESGMPNNRFLAERTGGTYSTLKVQPAELEDSGVYFCASSQRQGREKLFFGSGTQLSVL.

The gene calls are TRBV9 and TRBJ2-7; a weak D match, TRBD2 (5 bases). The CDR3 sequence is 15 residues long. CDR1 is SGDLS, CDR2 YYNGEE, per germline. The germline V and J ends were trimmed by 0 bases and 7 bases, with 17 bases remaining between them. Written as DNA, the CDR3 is TGTGCCAGCAGCGTAGGCGGGCAGACTACTAGAGAGCAGTACTTC. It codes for CASSVGGQTTREQYF. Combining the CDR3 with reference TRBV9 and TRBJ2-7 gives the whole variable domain DSGVTQTPKHLITATGQRVTLRCSPRSGDLSVYWYQQSLDQGLQFLIQYYNGEERAKGNILERFSAQQFPDLHSELNLSSLELGDSALYFCASSVGGQTTREQYFGPGTRLTVT.

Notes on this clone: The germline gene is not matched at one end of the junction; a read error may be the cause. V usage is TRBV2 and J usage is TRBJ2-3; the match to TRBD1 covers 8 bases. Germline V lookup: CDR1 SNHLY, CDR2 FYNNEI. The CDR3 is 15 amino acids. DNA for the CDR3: TGTGCCAGAAGTGATGTGGACAGGGATGGGGATACGCAGTATTTT. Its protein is CARSDVDRDGDTQYF.

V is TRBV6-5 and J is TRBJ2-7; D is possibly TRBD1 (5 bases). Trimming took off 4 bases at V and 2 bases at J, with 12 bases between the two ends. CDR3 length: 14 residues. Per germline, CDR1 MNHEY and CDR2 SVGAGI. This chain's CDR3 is CASSSRQGPYEQYF. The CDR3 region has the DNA TGTGCCAGCAGTTCTCGGCAGGGTCCCTACGAGCAGTACTTC.

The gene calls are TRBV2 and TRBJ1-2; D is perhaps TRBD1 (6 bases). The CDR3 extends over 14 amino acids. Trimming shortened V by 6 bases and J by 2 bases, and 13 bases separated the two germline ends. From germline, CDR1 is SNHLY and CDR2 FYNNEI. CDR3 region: CASRQGSTNYGYTF. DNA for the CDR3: TGTGCCAGCAGACAGGGCAGTACCAACTATGGCTACACCTTC.

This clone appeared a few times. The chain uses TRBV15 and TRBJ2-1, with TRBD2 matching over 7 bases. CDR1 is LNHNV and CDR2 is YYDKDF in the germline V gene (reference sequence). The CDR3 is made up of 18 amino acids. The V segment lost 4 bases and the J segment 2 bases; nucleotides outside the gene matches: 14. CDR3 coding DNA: TGTGCCACCAGCACCGGGCCTAGCGGAACCATCCCCTACAATGAGCAGTTCTTC. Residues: CATSTGPSGTIPYNEQFF.

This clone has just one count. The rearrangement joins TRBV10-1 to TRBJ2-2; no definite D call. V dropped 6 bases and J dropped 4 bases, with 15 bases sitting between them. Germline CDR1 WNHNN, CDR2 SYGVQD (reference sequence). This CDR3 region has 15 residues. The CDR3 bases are TGCGCCAGCAGAGCCGGGTCTTTTAGCACCGGGGAGCTGTTTTTT. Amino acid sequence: CASRAGSFSTGELFF.

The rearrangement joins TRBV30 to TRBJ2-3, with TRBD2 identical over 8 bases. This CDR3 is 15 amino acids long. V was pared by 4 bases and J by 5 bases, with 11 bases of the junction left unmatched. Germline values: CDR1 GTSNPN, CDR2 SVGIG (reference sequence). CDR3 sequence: CAWTPRRGVQDTQYF. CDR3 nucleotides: TGTGCCTGGACCCCCAGGCGGGGGGTCCAAGATACGCAGTATTTT. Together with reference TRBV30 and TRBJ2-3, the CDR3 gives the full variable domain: SQTIHQWPATLVQPVGSPLSLECTVEGTSNPNLYWYRQAAGRGLQLLFYSVGIGQISSEVPQNLSASRPQDRQFILSSKKLLLSDSGFYLCAWTPRRGVQDTQYFGPGTRLTVL.

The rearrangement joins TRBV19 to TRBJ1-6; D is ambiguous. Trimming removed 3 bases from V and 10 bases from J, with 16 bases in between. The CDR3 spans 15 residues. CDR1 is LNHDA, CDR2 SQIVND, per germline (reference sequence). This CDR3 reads CASSIIAGRGSPLHF. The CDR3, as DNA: TGTGCCAGTAGTATTATCGCAGGACGGGGATCACCCCTCCACTTT. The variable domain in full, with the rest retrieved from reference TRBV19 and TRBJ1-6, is DGGITQSPKYLFRKEGQNVTLSCEQNLNHDAMYWYRQDPGQGLRLIYYSQIVNDFQKGDIAEGYSVSREKKESFPLTVTSAQKNPTAFYLCASSIIAGRGSPLHFGNGTRLTVT.

CDR3 bases: TGCGCCAGCAGCGGTAAGGGACAGGGTTTCTACGAGCAGTACTTC. This codes for CASSGKGQGFYEQYF. This chain links TRBV5-1 with TRBJ2-7; 9 positions match TRBD1. Germline assignment: CDR1 SGHRS and CDR2 YFSETQ. CDR3 length: 15 amino acids. V lost 4 bases to trimming and J lost 3 bases; unmatched junction nucleotides: 8.

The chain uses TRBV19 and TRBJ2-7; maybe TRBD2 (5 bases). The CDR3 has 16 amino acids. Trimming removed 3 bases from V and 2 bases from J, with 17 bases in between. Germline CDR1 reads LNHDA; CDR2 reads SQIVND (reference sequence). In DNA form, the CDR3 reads TGTGCCAGTAGTATGGGTTTGGACTTATCAACCTACGAGCAGTACTTC. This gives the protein CASSMGLDLSTYEQYF. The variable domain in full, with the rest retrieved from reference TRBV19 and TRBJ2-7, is DGGITQSPKYLFRKEGQNVTLSCEQNLNHDAMYWYRQDPGQGLRLIYYSQIVNDFQKGDIAEGYSVSREKKESFPLTVTSAQKNPTAFYLCASSMGLDLSTYEQYFGPGTRLTVT.

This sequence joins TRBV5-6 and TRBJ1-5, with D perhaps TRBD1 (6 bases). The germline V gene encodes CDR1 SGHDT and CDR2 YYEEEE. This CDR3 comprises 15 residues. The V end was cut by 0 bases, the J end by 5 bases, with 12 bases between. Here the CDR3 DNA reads TGTGCCAGCAGCTTGGGAGGGGGGGACCATCAGCCCCAGCATTTT. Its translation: CASSLGGGDHQPQHF.